The entry below gives a single T cell receptor (beta chain) sequence along with its context. In the original analysis: The authors estimated nucleated cell counts from reference gene primer amplification. Sequenced by immunoSEQ multiplex PCR; TCRdb stores in-frame clones only, minus some. V and J calls and clone size are copied from that table; D and trimming were computed from the DNA. This table has about 110,000 clones, 72% appearing once. The V end was cut by 3 bases, the J end by 2 bases, with 13 bases between. This CDR3 spans 16 amino acids. The germline CDR1 and CDR2 sequences are KGHDR and SFDVKD. The data were obtained in a study of blood T cell repertoires in COVID-19. Whole-study context: Acute and convalescent COVID-19 specimens originated in the United States, Italy and Spain. Sample material is recorded as cDNA or gDNA derived from T cells, B-cell-depleted T cells, or PBMCs.

The rearrangement links TRBV24-1 to TRBJ1-3; possibly TRBD1 for D (5 bases). The sequencing input was peripheral blood. The TCR comes from a woman aged 55 to 70 with acute or convalescent COVID-19. The CDR3 protein is CATSDGPGGAGNTIYF. Written as DNA, the CDR3 is TGTGCCACCAGTGATGGTCCGGGGGGAGCTGGAAACACCATATATTTT.